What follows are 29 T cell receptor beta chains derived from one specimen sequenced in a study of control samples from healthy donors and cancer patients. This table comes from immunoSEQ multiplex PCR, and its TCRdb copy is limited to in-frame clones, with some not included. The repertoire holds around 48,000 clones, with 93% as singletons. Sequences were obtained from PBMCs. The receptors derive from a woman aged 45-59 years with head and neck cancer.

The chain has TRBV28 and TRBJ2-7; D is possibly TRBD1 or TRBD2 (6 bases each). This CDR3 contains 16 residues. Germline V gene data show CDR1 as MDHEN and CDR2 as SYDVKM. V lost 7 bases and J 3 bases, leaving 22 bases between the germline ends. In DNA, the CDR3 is TGTGCCAGCACCTCTCATGGGGGGCGGAATCTCTACGAGCAGTACTTC. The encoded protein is CASTSHGGRNLYEQYF.

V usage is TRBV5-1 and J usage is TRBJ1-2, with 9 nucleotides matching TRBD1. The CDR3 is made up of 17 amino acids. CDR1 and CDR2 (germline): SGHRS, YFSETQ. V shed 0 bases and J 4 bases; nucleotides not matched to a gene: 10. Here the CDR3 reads CASSLAPIRDRAYGYTF. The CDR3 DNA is TGCGCCAGCAGCTTGGCCCCAATCCGGGACAGGGCCTATGGCTACACCTTC.

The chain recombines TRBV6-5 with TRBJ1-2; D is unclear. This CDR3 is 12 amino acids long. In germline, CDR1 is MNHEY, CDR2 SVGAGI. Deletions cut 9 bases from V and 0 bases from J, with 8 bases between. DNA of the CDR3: TGTGCCAGTCAGCAACCTAACTATGGCTACACCTTC. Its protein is CASQQPNYGYTF.

The CDR3 sequence is CSAQWEGQYF. The CDR3 DNA is TGCAGTGCGCAGTGGGAGGGGCAGTATTTT. This rearrangement joins TRBV20-1 to TRBJ2-3, with 7 bases lining up with TRBD2. Trimming at V came to 6 bases and at J to 11 bases, leaving 5 bases not matched to a gene. Germline CDR1 reads DFQATT; CDR2 reads SNEGSKA (reference sequence). The CDR3 sequence is 10 residues long.

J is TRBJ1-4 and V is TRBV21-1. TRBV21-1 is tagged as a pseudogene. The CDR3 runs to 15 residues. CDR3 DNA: TGTGCCAGCAGCAAAGAAAGAGGACGGCATGAAAAACTGTTTTTT. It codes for CASSKERGRHEKLFF.

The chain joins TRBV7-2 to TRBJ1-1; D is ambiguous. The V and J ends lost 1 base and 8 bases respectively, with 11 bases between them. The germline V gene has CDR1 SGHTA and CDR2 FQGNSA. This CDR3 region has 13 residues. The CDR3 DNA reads TGTGCCAGCAGCTTAGAGAGGGAGGACGAAGCTTTCTTT. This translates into CASSLEREDEAFF.

CDR3 region: CASSLLTSQGEAFF. The CDR3 bases are TGTGCCAGCAGCCTGCTCACCTCTCAGGGGGAAGCTTTCTTT. This sequence joins TRBV13 and TRBJ1-1; weak D call: TRBD1 (6 bases). Trimming pared 5 bases from V and 8 bases from J, leaving 18 bases between. Germline CDR1 is PRHDT and CDR2 is FYEKMQ (reference sequence). The CDR3 extends over 14 amino acids.

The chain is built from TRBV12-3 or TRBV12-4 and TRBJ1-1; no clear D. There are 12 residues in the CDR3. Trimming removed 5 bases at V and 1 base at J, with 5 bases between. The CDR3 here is CASSRKNTEAFF. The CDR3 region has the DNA TGTGCCAGCAGTCGTAAGAACACTGAAGCTTTCTTT.

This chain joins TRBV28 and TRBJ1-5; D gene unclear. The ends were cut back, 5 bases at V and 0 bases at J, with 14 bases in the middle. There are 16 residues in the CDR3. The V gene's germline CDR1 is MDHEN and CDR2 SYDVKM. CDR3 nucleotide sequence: TGTGCCAGCAGTACGCCCGGGATCTATAGCAATCAGCCCCAGCATTTT. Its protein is CASSTPGIYSNQPQHF.

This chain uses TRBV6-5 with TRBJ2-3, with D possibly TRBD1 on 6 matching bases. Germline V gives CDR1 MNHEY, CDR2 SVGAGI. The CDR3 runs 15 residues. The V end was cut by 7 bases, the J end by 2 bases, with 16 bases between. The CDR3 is CASTPGQTNTDTQYF. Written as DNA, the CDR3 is TGTGCCAGCACACCGGGACAAACTAACACAGATACGCAGTATTTT.

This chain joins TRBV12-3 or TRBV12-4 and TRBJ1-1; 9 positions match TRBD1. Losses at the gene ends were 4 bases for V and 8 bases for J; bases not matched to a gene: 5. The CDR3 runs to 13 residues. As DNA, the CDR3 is TGTGCCAGCAGTTACAGGGGGCTAGGGGAAGCTTTCTTT. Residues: CASSYRGLGEAFF.

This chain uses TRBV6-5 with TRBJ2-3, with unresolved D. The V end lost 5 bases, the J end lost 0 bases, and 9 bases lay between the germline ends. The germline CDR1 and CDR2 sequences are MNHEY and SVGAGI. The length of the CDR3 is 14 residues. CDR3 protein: CASSPQPSTDTQYF. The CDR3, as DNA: TGTGCCAGCAGTCCTCAGCCTAGCACAGATACGCAGTATTTT.

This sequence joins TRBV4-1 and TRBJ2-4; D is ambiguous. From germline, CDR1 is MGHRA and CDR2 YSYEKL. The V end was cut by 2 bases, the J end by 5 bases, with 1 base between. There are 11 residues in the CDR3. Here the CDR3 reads CASSQQNIQYF. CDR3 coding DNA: TGCGCCAGCAGCCAACAAAACATTCAGTACTTC.

The CDR3 nucleotides read TGCAGCGTTGAGAGACTAGCGGAAATGAATGAGCAGTTCTTC. This gives the protein CSVERLAEMNEQFF. This chain links TRBV29-1 with TRBJ2-1; 9 nucleotides line up with TRBD2. Germline V lookup: CDR1 SQVTM, CDR2 ANQGSEA. The V segment lost 3 bases and the J segment 7 bases; nucleotides outside the gene matches: 7. This CDR3 is built from 14 residues.

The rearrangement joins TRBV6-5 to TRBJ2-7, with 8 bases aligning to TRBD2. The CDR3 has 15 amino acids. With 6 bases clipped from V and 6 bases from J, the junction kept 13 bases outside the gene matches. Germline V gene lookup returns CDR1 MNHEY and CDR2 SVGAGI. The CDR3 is CASSVQGGAGGEQYF. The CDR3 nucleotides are TGTGCCAGCAGCGTACAGGGTGGCGCGGGAGGCGAGCAGTACTTC.

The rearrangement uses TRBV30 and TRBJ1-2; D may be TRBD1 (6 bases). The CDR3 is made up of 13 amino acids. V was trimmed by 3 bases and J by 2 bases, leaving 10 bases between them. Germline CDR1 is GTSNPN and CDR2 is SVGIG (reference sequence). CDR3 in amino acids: CAWRAGANYGYTF. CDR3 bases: TGTGCCTGGAGGGCAGGGGCCAACTATGGCTACACCTTC.

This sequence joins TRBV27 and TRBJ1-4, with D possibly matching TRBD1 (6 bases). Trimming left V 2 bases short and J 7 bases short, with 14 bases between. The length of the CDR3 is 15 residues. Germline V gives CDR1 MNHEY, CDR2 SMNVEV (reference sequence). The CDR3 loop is CASSLKLGGGEKLFF. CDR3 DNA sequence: TGTGCCAGCAGTTTAAAGTTAGGGGGAGGTGAAAAACTGTTTTTT.

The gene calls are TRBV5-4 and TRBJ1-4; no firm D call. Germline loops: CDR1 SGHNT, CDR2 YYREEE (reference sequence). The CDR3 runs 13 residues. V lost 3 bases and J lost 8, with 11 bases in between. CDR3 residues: CASSSAGGEKLFF. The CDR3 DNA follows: TGTGCCAGCAGCTCTGCTGGCGGAGAAAAACTGTTTTTT.

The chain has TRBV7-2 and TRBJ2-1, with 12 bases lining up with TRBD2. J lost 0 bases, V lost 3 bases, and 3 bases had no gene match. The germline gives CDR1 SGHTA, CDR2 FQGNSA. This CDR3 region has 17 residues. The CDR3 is CASSLGLAGPSYNEQFF. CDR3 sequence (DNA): TGTGCCAGCAGCTTGGGACTAGCGGGCCCCTCCTACAATGAGCAGTTCTTC.

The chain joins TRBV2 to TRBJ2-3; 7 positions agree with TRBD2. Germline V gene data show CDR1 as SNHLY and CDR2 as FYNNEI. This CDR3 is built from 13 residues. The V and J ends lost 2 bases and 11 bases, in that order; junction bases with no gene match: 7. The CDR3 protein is CASSESRAGLQYF. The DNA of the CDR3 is TGTGCCAGCAGTGAATCCCGAGCGGGGTTGCAGTATTTT.

The CDR3 DNA reads as TGTGCCAGCAGCCTATCCGGTGGGGCCAGGGGGAACTATGGCTACACCTTC. It translates to CASSLSGGARGNYGYTF. The chain couples TRBV6-2 or TRBV6-3 to TRBJ1-2; 7 nucleotides align to TRBD1. The J segment lost 2 bases and the V segment lost 6 bases, leaving 15 bases of the junction unmatched. Germline CDR1 MNHEY, CDR2 SVGEGT. The CDR3 has 17 amino acids.

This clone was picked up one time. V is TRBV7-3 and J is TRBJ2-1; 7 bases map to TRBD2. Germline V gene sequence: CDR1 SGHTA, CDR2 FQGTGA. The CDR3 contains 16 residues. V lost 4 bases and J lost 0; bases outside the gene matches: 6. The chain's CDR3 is CASSSASGRSYNEQFF. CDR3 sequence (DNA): TGTGCCAGCAGCTCCGCTAGCGGACGCTCCTACAATGAGCAGTTCTTC.

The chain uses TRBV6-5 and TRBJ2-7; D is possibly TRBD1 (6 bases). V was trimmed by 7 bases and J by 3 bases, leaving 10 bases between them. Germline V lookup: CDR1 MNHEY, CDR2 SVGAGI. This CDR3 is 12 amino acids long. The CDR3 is CASKRRGYEQYF. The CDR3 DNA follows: TGTGCCAGCAAGCGCAGGGGCTACGAGCAGTACTTC.

CDR3 nucleotide sequence: TGTGCCAGCTCACCAGTTGGGGGCTCGGGCACAGATACGCAGTATTTT. This sequence encodes CASSPVGGSGTDTQYF. The chain is built from TRBV18 and TRBJ2-3, with D possibly TRBD1 on 6 matching bases. Germline V gene sequence: CDR1 KGHSH, CDR2 LQKENI. The V gene lost 2 bases and the J gene lost 1 base, with 13 bases spanning the gap. The CDR3 contains 16 residues. The full variable domain, in which reference TRBV18 and TRBJ2-3 provide the parts outside the CDR3, is NAGVMQNPRHLVRRRGQEARLRCSPMKGHSHVYWYRQLPEEGLKFMVYLQKENIIDESGMPKERFSAEFPKEGPSILRIQQVVRGDSAAYFCASSPVGGSGTDTQYFGPGTRLTVL.

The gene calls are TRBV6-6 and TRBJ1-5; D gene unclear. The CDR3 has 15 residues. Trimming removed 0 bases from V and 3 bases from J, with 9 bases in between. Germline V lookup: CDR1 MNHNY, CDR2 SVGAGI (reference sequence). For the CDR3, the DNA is TGTGCCAGCAGTTACTCCGCCGATTACAATCAGCCCCAGCATTTT. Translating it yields CASSYSADYNQPQHF.

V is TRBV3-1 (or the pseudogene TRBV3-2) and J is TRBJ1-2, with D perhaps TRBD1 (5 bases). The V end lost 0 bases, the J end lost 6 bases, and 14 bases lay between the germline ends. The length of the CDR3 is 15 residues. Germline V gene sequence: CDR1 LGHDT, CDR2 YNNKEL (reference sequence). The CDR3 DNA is TGTGCCAGCAGCCAAGAAGGCGGGGCTTGGGATGGCTACACCTTC. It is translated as CASSQEGGAWDGYTF.

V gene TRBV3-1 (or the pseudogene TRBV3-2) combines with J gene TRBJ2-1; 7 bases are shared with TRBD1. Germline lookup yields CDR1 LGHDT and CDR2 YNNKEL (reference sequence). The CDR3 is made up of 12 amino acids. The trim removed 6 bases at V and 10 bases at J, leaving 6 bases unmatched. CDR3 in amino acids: CASSRRTGEQFF. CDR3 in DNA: TGTGCCAGCAGTCGACGGACAGGCGAGCAGTTCTTC.

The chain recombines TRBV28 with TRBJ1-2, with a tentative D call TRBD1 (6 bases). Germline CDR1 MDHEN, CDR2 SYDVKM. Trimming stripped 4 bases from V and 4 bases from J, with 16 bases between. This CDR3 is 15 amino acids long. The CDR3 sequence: CASSSTPDSVYGYTF. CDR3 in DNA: TGTGCCAGCAGTTCAACCCCGGACAGCGTCTATGGCTACACCTTC.

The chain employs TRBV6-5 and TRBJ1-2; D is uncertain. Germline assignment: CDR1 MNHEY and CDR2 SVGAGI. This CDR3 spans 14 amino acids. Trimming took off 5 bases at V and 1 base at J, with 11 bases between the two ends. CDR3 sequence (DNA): TGTGCCAGCAGTAGACTACAGAGTAACTATGGCTACACCTTC. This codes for CASSRLQSNYGYTF.